The rows below give T cell receptor beta chains drawn from one sample of a study of T cells in Graves' hyperthyroidism and ophthalmopathy. TCRdb reanalysed the multiplex PCR reads using MiXCR and keeps one entry per CDR3 protein. The data show some 600,000 distinct CDR3 sequences, about 15% seen once. Sequencing input: blood. These receptors originate from a young woman with Graves' hyperthyroidism that later progressed to Graves' ophthalmopathy. Both conserved end residues are part of each CDR3. A D gene is named only where the DNA matches it firmly. The size of a clone is reported for some rows only, either as once, few or many, or as a class for expanded clones.

>many|-|TRBJ1-4|TRBV2
CASSEDNRVGVYATNEKLFF
TGTGCCAGCAGTGAAGATAACAGGGTTGGAGTCTACGCAACTAATGAAAAACTGTTTTTT
>-|TRBD2|TRBJ2-1|TRBV7-8
CASSWTSEYPTGEQFF
TGTGCCAGCAGCTGGACTAGCGAGTACCCAACGGGTGAGCAGTTCTTC
>-|-|TRBJ2-5|TRBV25-1
CASSVGDGETQYF
TGTGCCAGCAGTGTGGGGGACGGGGAGACCCAGTACTTC
>many|TRBD2|TRBJ2-3|TRBV11-2
CASSLQMASGSMGDTQYF
TGTGCCAGCAGCTTACAAATGGCTAGCGGTTCAATGGGGGATACGCAGTATTTT
>many|-|TRBJ2-7|TRBV11-2
CASSLLKGSYEQYF
TGTGCCAGCAGCTTGCTAAAGGGCTCCTACGAGCAGTACTTC
>many|-|TRBJ2-1|TRBV6-1
CASLFAGTAMNEQFF
TGTGCCAGCCTCTTCGCCGGGACTGCAATGAATGAGCAGTTCTTC
>many|-|TRBJ1-4|TRBV12-3/TRBV12-4
CASSSRGPASEKLFF
TGTGCCAGCAGTTCCAGGGGCCCCGCTAGTGAAAAACTGTTTTTT
>many|TRBD1|TRBJ1-1|TRBV19
CASRPSYSGTAGGTEAFF
TGTGCCAGTAGACCCTCCTATTCGGGGACAGCTGGAGGAACTGAAGCTTTCTTT
>many|-|TRBJ1-2|TRBV5-8
CASSRIEQFYGYTF
TGTGCCAGCAGCAGGATCGAACAATTCTATGGCTACACCTTC
>-|-|TRBJ2-2|TRBV30
CAWSVASEGLFF
TGTGCCTGGAGTGTAGCCTCGGAGGGACTGTTTTTT
>many|-|TRBJ1-4|TRBV12-3/TRBV12-4
CASSLAGGNEKLFF
TGTGCCAGCAGTTTGGCCGGGGGGAATGAAAAACTGTTTTTT
>many|-|TRBJ2-1|TRBV30
CAWSSSVSGNEQFF
TGTGCCTGGAGTTCGTCGGTGAGCGGCAATGAGCAGTTCTTC
>few|-|TRBJ1-5|TRBV19
CASSRRGNREMSNQPQHF
TGTGCCAGTAGTAGGAGAGGAAACAGGGAAATGAGCAATCAGCCCCAGCATTTT
>many|-|TRBJ1-4|TRBV7-9
CASSLSRDVGEKLFF
TGTGCCAGCAGCCTCAGCCGGGACGTGGGTGAAAAACTGTTTTTT
>many|TRBD1|TRBJ1-1|TRBV6-1
CASSPYRDRGQNTEAFF
TGTGCCAGCAGCCCATACCGGGACAGGGGACAGAACACTGAAGCTTTCTTT
>few|-|TRBJ2-7|TRBV6-2/TRBV6-3
CASSAGGTVFYEQYF
TGTGCCAGCAGTGCAGGGGGGACAGTGTTCTACGAGCAGTACTTC
>few|-|TRBJ1-6|TRBV7-2
CASSLRWGGEATLHF
TGTGCCAGCAGCTTACGTTGGGGAGGGGAAGCGACCCTCCACTTT
>many|TRBD1|TRBJ1-2|TRBV12-3/TRBV12-4
CASSPKGTGNYGYTF
TGTGCCAGCAGTCCGAAAGGGACAGGGAACTATGGCTACACCTTC
>few|-|TRBJ2-1|TRBV2
CASSSRDKDYCEQFF
TGTGCCAGCAGTTCCAGGGACAAGGACTATTGTGAGCAGTTCTTC
>many|-|TRBJ1-4|TRBV6-2/TRBV6-3
CASSYEGDDEKLFF
TGTGCCAGCAGTTACGAGGGGGACGATGAAAAACTGTTTTTT
>many|-|TRBJ2-7|TRBV7-9
CASSLDSTQYVEQYF
TGTGCCAGCAGCTTAGATAGTACTCAGTATGTCGAGCAGTACTTC
>many|-|TRBJ2-3|TRBV30
CAWTGRSSTDTQYF
TGTGCCTGGACAGGGAGATCGAGCACAGATACGCAGTATTTT
>many|-|TRBJ2-3|TRBV11-3
CASSFEGTDTQYF
TGTGCCAGCAGCTTCGAGGGGACAGATACGCAGTATTTT
>many|-|TRBJ1-2|TRBV6-1
CASHASYGYTF
TGTGCCAGCCACGCGTCCTATGGCTACACCTTC
>many|-|TRBJ2-7|TRBV7-6
CASSSSGPSSYEQYF
TGTGCCAGCAGCTCAAGCGGGCCAAGCTCCTACGAGCAGTACTTC
>many|TRBD1|TRBJ2-2|TRBV6-5
CASSYDRVTGELFF
TGTGCCAGCAGTTATGACAGGGTAACCGGGGAGCTGTTTTTT
>-|TRBD2|TRBJ2-3|TRBV7-3
CASSPTGLAGDTQYF
TGTGCCAGCAGCCCCACCGGACTAGCGGGAGATACGCAGTATTTT
>many|TRBD2|TRBJ2-7|TRBV7-2
CASSSGGPSGTGEQYF
TGTGCCAGCAGCTCGGGGGGACCTAGCGGTACCGGCGAGCAGTACTTC
>-|-|TRBJ1-1|TRBV12-3/TRBV12-4
CASSFHPQMTSTEAFF
TGTGCCAGCAGTTTCCATCCTCAAATGACTTCCACTGAAGCTTTCTTT
>-|-|TRBJ2-7|TRBV12-3/TRBV12-4
CASSPLTCEQYF
TGTGCCAGCAGTCCTTTAACCTGCGAGCAGTACTTC
>-|-|TRBJ2-1|TRBV20-1
CSARATTYNEQFF
TGCAGTGCTAGGGCCACGACATACAATGAGCAGTTCTTC
>-|-|TRBJ1-2|TRBV9
CASSAGHQRPLYSRGTF
TGTGCCAGCAGCGCCGGACACCAGCGTCCTTTGTATTCCCGCGGCACCTTC
>many|-|TRBJ1-2|TRBV27
CASSLSAPAYGYTF
TGTGCCAGCAGTTTATCAGCCCCGGCCTATGGCTACACCTTC
>many|-|TRBJ2-7|TRBV29-1
CSVGRVGYEQYF
TGCAGCGTTGGACGGGTGGGATACGAGCAGTACTTC
>-|-|TRBJ1-2|TRBV4-3
CASSQDRQGMWGYTF
TGCGCCAGCAGCCAAGATCGGCAGGGGATGTGGGGCTACACCTTC
>many|TRBD1|TRBJ1-1|TRBV28
CASSGAGGWTEAFF
TGTGCCAGCAGTGGTGCAGGGGGATGGACTGAAGCTTTCTTT
>many|-|TRBJ2-7|TRBV18
CASSPARDEQYF
TGTGCCAGCTCTCCCGCTCGGGACGAGCAGTACTTC
>many|TRBD2|TRBJ2-1|TRBV7-2
CASSLRLAGGKHEQFF
TGTGCCAGCAGCTTAAGGCTAGCGGGAGGTAAGCATGAGCAGTTCTTC
>many|TRBD1|TRBJ1-2|TRBV7-2
CASSPRQGADYGYTF
TGTGCCAGCAGCCCCAGACAGGGGGCGGACTATGGCTACACCTTC
>-|TRBD2|TRBJ2-7|TRBV7-9
CASSYRTSGESSYEQYF
TGTGCCAGCAGCTACAGGACTAGCGGGGAGAGCTCCTACGAGCAGTACTTC
>many|-|TRBJ2-1|TRBV7-2
CASSPWQGPREQFF
TGTGCCAGCAGCCCGTGGCAGGGGCCCAGGGAGCAGTTCTTC
>few|TRBD1|TRBJ1-2|TRBV25-1
CASSVGQGSGYTF
TGTGCCAGCAGTGTGGGACAGGGGAGCGGCTACACCTTC
>many|-|TRBJ1-2|TRBV30
CAWSAQNYGYTF
TGTGCCTGGAGTGCACAGAACTATGGCTACACCTTC
>many|-|TRBJ2-5|TRBV24-1
CATSESGQLQETQYF
TGTGCCACCAGTGAGTCCGGACAGCTCCAAGAGACCCAGTACTTC
>many|-|TRBJ2-3|TRBV24-1
CATSRQGGRETDTQYF
TGTGCCACCAGTCGACAGGGTGGGAGGGAGACAGATACGCAGTATTTT